The rows below give T cell receptor beta chains drawn from one sample of a study of Ad26.COV2.S vaccination and SARS-CoV-2 variants. Assay used: immunoSEQ multiplex PCR; TCRdb lists only in-frame clones, some missing. The sample contains about 480,000 clones, about 83% of which appear only once. The sequenced sample was peripheral blood, obtained in a trial of Ad26.COV2.S vaccine versus placebo. The receptors were sampled from a person between 18 and 60 years old who received the Ad26.COV2.S COVID-19 vaccine or a placebo. CDR3s include the opening cysteine and the closing phenylalanine or tryptophan. Each record gives: J gene, D gene, V gene, clone size, CDR3 DNA, CDR3 protein. D genes are given only for firm matches. Size values are once, few and many counts, or a class for expanded clones, and some rows have none.

>TRBJ1-2|-|TRBV10-3|-
TGTGCCATCAGTGAAGGGGCCCTGGGCGGCTACACCTTC
CAISEGALGGYTF
>TRBJ2-1|-|TRBV19|-
TGTGCCAGTAGGGACTACCTGGGCTCCTACAATGAGCAGTTCTTC
CASRDYLGSYNEQFF
>TRBJ1-5|-|TRBV14|-
TGTGCCAGCAGCCAAGATGCCGGGCCTAATCAGCCCCAGCATTTT
CASSQDAGPNQPQHF
>TRBJ2-2|TRBD1|TRBV11-3|-
TGTGCCAGCAGCTGGACAGGGGGCGTAAACACCGGGGAGCTGTTTTTT
CASSWTGGVNTGELFF
>TRBJ2-7|-|TRBV4-2|-
TGTGCCAGCAGCCAAGGCCAGGCTATGCCCTACGAGCAGTACTTC
CASSQGQAMPYEQYF
>TRBJ2-5|TRBD1|TRBV27|-
TGTGCCAGCAGATCCGGCAGGGGGCGTCGGGAGACCCAGTACTTC
CASRSGRGRRETQYF
>TRBJ2-2|-|TRBV7-2|-
TGTGCCAGCAGCTGGGTGGTCGGGGGCACCGGGGAGCTGTTTTTT
CASSWVVGGTGELFF
>TRBJ2-1|TRBD2|TRBV10-3|few
TGTGCCATCACCCCTAGCGGGAGCTCAGATGAGCAGTTCTTC
CAITPSGSSDEQFF
>TRBJ1-2|TRBD1|TRBV6-5|-
TGTGCCAGCAGCCGACAGGGTAACTATGGCTACACCTTC
CASSRQGNYGYTF
>TRBJ1-2|TRBD1|TRBV10-3|-
TGTGCCATCAATCAGGGGGGTTTGGGAGGCTACACCTTC
CAINQGGLGGYTF
>TRBJ2-1|TRBD2|TRBV20-1|-
TGCAGTGCTAGTGTGCTAAGGGACTACTCCCACAATGAGCAGTTCTTC
CSASVLRDYSHNEQFF
>TRBJ1-1|-|TRBV18|-
TGTGCCAGCTCACCGGCAGGGCAGAACACTGAAGCTTTCTTT
CASSPAGQNTEAFF
>TRBJ1-6|-|TRBV6-6|-
TGTGCCAGCAGTCAGATACTGTCCTATAATTCACCCCTCCACTTT
CASSQILSYNSPLHF
>TRBJ2-3|-|TRBV5-6|-
TGTGCCAGCAGCCCCGTAGCGACAGATACGCAGTATTTT
CASSPVATDTQYF
>TRBJ1-2|TRBD1|TRBV6-5|few
TGTGCCAGCAAAAGGACAGGCGGCTATGGCTACACCTTC
CASKRTGGYGYTF
>TRBJ2-2|TRBD2|TRBV5-1|-
TGCGCCAGCAGCCAAACTAGCGGTCACACCGGGGAGCTGTTTTTT
CASSQTSGHTGELFF
>TRBJ1-1|TRBD1|TRBV27|-
TGTGCCAGCAGTTTGACAGGGTTGGGCGCTGAAGCTTTCTTT
CASSLTGLGAEAFF
>TRBJ1-6|-|TRBV5-4|few
TGTGCCAGCAGCCCCGGACTTTCACCCCTCCACTTT
CASSPGLSPLHF
>TRBJ2-6|-|TRBV25-1|-
TGTGCCAGCAGTGAACCCCGGATCGGTGGGGCCAACGTCCTGACTTTC
CASSEPRIGGANVLTF
>TRBJ2-1|TRBD2|TRBV5-1|-
TGCGCCAGCAGCTTGGACCCGGGACTAGCGGGTTACAATGAGCAGTTCTTC
CASSLDPGLAGYNEQFF
>TRBJ2-4|-|TRBV5-4|-
TGTGCCAGCAGCTTGGCCATAGGAGCCAAAAACATTCAGTACTTC
CASSLAIGAKNIQYF
>TRBJ1-3|-|TRBV5-6|-
TGTGCCAGCAGCTTGGGGACGGGCACTGGAAACACCATATATTTT
CASSLGTGTGNTIYF
>TRBJ2-1|TRBD1|TRBV24-1|once
TGTGCCACCAGAAGCGGACAGGGTGCGTACAATGAGCAGTTCTTC
CATRSGQGAYNEQFF
>TRBJ1-1|TRBD1|TRBV19|-
TGTGCCAGTAGTTCGACAGGGGGAATTAGTTCTGAAGCTTTCTTT
CASSSTGGISSEAFF
>TRBJ1-1|-|TRBV27|-
TGTGCCAGCAGACACAGTAGGACCACTGAAGCTTTCTTT
CASRHSRTTEAFF
>TRBJ2-3|TRBD2|TRBV6-5|-
TGTGCCAGCAGTCCCCTCCGGGGAGGGGATACGCAGTATTTT
CASSPLRGGDTQYF
>TRBJ2-1|TRBD2|TRBV7-2|-
TGTGCCAGCAGCCTTGATAGCGGGGGGGGCTCCTACAATGAGCAGTTCTTC
CASSLDSGGGSYNEQFF
>TRBJ2-2|-|TRBV5-1|-
TGCGCCAGCAGTCCGAACACCGGGGAGCTGTTTTTT
CASSPNTGELFF
>TRBJ2-1|TRBD2|TRBV2|-
TGTGCCAGCAGTGAAGCGTTACTAGCGACCTACAATGAGCAGTTCTTC
CASSEALLATYNEQFF
>TRBJ2-3|TRBD2|TRBV9|-
TGTGCCAGCAGCGTTAGGGGGGCGGGAGGATCGGATACGCAGTATTTT
CASSVRGAGGSDTQYF
>TRBJ2-7|TRBD2|TRBV5-1|-
TGCGCCAGCAGCATTAGCGGGAGTTTCGCCTACGAGCAGTACTTC
CASSISGSFAYEQYF
>TRBJ2-7|-|TRBV6-5|-
TGTGCCAGCAGCTCTAAACCGGGACACCCTCTTTACTTC
CASSSKPGHPLYF
>TRBJ1-1|-|TRBV5-1|-
TGCGCCAGCAGCGGTACGGGGACGTACCCTGAAGCTTTCTTT
CASSGTGTYPEAFF
>TRBJ2-2|TRBD2|TRBV28|-
TGTGCCAGCAGTTTCAGACTAGCCGTCGGGGAGCTGTTTTTT
CASSFRLAVGELFF
>TRBJ2-5|-|TRBV18|-
TGTGCCAGCTCGTACCAAGAGACCCAGTACTTC
CASSYQETQYF
>TRBJ1-1|-|TRBV7-2|-
TGTGCCAGCAGCTTAGGGGACCAGGGCGGCGTACTGAACACTGAAGCTTTCTTT
CASSLGDQGGVLNTEAFF
>TRBJ2-1|TRBD2|TRBV10-3|-
TGTGCCATCAGTCCGGGACTAGCGGGAGTCGGTGAGCAGTTCTTC
CAISPGLAGVGEQFF
>TRBJ2-1|-|TRBV30|-
TGTGGGGGGGGCGCCCTAGCTGGTGAGCAGTTCTTC
CGGGALAGEQFF
>TRBJ1-2|-|TRBV28|-
TGTGCCAGCAGCCGACAGAATCCTAACTATGGCTACACCTTC
CASSRQNPNYGYTF
>TRBJ2-2|-|TRBV19|-
TGTGCCAGTAGTATAGCTCACGGAGCCGCGAACACCGGGGAGCTGTTTTTT
CASSIAHGAANTGELFF
>TRBJ2-2|TRBD1|TRBV3-1/TRBV3-2|-
TGTGCCAGCTCTCGACAGGGAAACACCGGGGAGCTGTTTTTT
CASSRQGNTGELFF
>TRBJ1-2|-|TRBV4-3|-
TGCGCCAGCAGCGGGGGGGCAAGACCTTCTAACTATGGCTACACCTTC
CASSGGARPSNYGYTF
>TRBJ1-5|TRBD1|TRBV7-9|-
TGTGCCAGCAGCTTAGCAGGGGGCGTTGGGAATCAGCCCCAGCATTTT
CASSLAGGVGNQPQHF
>TRBJ2-1|-|TRBV7-9|-
TGTGCCAGCAGCCCAGGGGAGCGGCGCTCCTACAATGAGCAGTTCTTC
CASSPGERRSYNEQFF